The rows below give T cell receptor beta chains drawn from one sample of a study of blood T cell repertoires in COVID-19. The data were produced by immunoSEQ multiplex PCR, yet TCRdb's version contains in-frame clones alone and is incomplete. The sample includes around 230,000 clones, more than 80% seen only once; the top ten take 2.2%. Sequences were obtained from peripheral blood. Receptor source: a man younger than 45 who had recovered from COVID-19. CDR3s include the opening cysteine and the closing phenylalanine or tryptophan. D genes are given only for firm matches. The size field is filled for only some rows; it gives once, few, many or a size class.

>NA|TRBV18|TRBJ1-6|NA
CASSPTDIDSPLHF
TGTGCCAGCTCACCGACAGATATTGATTCACCCCTCCACTTT
>once|TRBV6-5|TRBJ1-4|NA
CASQVAPATNEKLFF
TGTGCCAGCCAAGTCGCGCCGGCAACTAATGAAAAACTGTTTTTT
>once|TRBV7-9|TRBJ1-1|NA
CASSIHRGADTEAFF
TGTGCCAGCAGCATCCATCGGGGGGCAGACACTGAAGCTTTCTTT
>NA|TRBV4-2|TRBJ1-2|NA
CASSQLSTPENLNYGYTF
TGTGCCAGCAGCCAACTTAGCACTCCAGAGAATCTTAACTATGGCTACACCTTC
>NA|TRBV4-3|TRBJ2-3|TRBD1
CASRDRVTDTQYF
TGCGCCAGCCGGGACAGGGTCACAGATACGCAGTATTTT
>NA|TRBV10-3|TRBJ2-3|TRBD2
CAISTPGLAGTDTQYF
TGTGCCATCAGTACCCCGGGACTAGCGGGCACAGATACGCAGTATTTT
>NA|TRBV7-9|TRBJ2-1|TRBD2
CASRGLVEQFF
TGTGCCAGCAGGGGACTAGTTGAGCAGTTCTTC
>NA|TRBV7-9|TRBJ2-1|NA
CASSFSAGSYNNEQFF
TGTGCCAGCAGCTTTTCTGCGGGTAGCTATAACAATGAGCAGTTCTTC
>NA|TRBV5-1|TRBJ2-7|NA
CASSLGRGEQYF
TGCGCCAGCAGCTTGGGACGCGGCGAGCAGTACTTC
>NA|TRBV19|TRBJ2-1|TRBD2
CASSHRGRILAGGLSYNEQFF
TGTGCCAGTAGTCACAGGGGGCGAATTCTAGCGGGGGGTCTTTCCTACAATGAGCAGTTCTTC
>NA|TRBV3-1/TRBV3-2|TRBJ2-7|NA
CASSLRGFYEQYF
TGTGCCAGCAGCCTAAGGGGCTTCTACGAGCAGTACTTC
>NA|TRBV21-1|TRBJ1-1|NA
CASSPLGGGNQRGTEAFF
TGTGCCAGCAGCCCCCTGGGTGGAGGGAATCAGAGGGGCACTGAAGCTTTCTTT
>NA|TRBV10-1|TRBJ2-7|NA
CASSEPGLGETQQYF
TGCGCCAGCAGTGAACCTGGGCTTGGGGAGACTCAGCAGTACTTC
>NA|TRBV6-6|TRBJ2-1|NA
CASSFSGGFINNEQFF
TGTGCCAGCAGTTTTTCGGGGGGCTTCATTAACAATGAGCAGTTCTTC
>NA|TRBV27|TRBJ2-1|TRBD1
CASSWDRYDEQFF
TGTGCCAGCAGTTGGGACAGGTACGATGAGCAGTTCTTC
>NA|TRBV5-5|TRBJ2-7|NA
CASSQQGHGYEQYF
TGTGCCAGCAGCCAGCAGGGGCATGGATACGAGCAGTACTTC
>NA|TRBV6-2/TRBV6-3|TRBJ2-6|NA
CASSSYDGANVLTF
TGTGCCAGCAGTTCCTATGATGGGGCCAACGTCCTGACTTTC
>once|TRBV5-4|TRBJ2-2|TRBD2
CASSGGGAGGTGELFF
TGTGCCAGCAGCGGCGGGGGGGCCGGTGGGACCGGGGAGCTGTTTTTT
>NA|TRBV27|TRBJ1-2|NA
CASSLYPLGGAGYTF
TGTGCCAGCAGTTTATATCCCTTGGGGGGGGCTGGCTACACCTTC
>NA|TRBV24-1|TRBJ2-7|NA
CATSDLHRLVYEQYF
TGTGCCACCAGTGATTTGCATCGCCTAGTATACGAGCAGTACTTC
>NA|TRBV7-9|TRBJ2-5|TRBD2
CASSYGLAETQYF
TGTGCCAGCAGCTACGGACTAGCGGAGACCCAGTACTTC
>few|TRBV5-1|TRBJ1-4|NA
CASSPGGPWEKLFF
TGCGCCAGCAGCCCGGGGGGGCCATGGGAAAAACTGTTTTTT
>NA|TRBV25-1|TRBJ2-3|NA
CASSSWGDTDTQYF
TGTGCCAGCAGCTCCTGGGGGGACACAGATACGCAGTATTTT